This T cell receptor beta chain was obtained from a study of OX40 agonist ivuxolimab in advanced cancers. Concerning this clone: Its antigen is undetermined.

Study-wide results and caveats: Not determined was the antigen specificity of the expanded peripheral T cells.

Measured with immunoSEQ multiplex PCR; TCRdb has only the in-frame clones, and not every one. Here the sample spans 35,000 to 55,000 clones, 87% being singletons. The CDR3 spans 15 residues. The V end was cut by 4 bases, the J end by 2 bases, with 13 bases between. Per germline, CDR1 SGHRS and CDR2 YFSETQ. This specimen consisted of CD4+ or CD8+ T cells sorted from blood, obtained in a trial of the OX40 agonist ivuxolimab. The chain recombines TRBV5-1 with TRBJ2-1; either TRBD1 or TRBD2 may fit D (5 bases each). This receptor was obtained from an adult with an advanced solid tumor such as melanoma, head and neck, liver or kidney cancer. CDR3 residues: CASSVRDPTYNEQFF. DNA of the CDR3: TGCGCCAGCAGCGTCCGGGACCCAACCTACAATGAGCAGTTCTTC.